The clone carrying this T cell receptor beta chain appeared a single time. The CDR3 sequence is 13 residues long. CDR1 and CDR2 (germline): SGDLS, YYNGEE. Trimming took 3 bases from V and 7 from J, leaving 11 bases between them. Semi-nested PCR with Nested Universal Primer A followed constant-region reverse priming of full-length variable regions. TCRdb called the 5' RACE reads again in MiXCR, with one record for every CDR3 protein. The data contain tens of thousands of distinct CDR3 sequences, roughly 30% of them singletons. The memory fraction was CD4+CD45RO+CD25- cells. The sequenced sample consisted of tumor-infiltrating memory CD4+ T cells sorted from the breast tumor. The sample's subset: memory CD4+ T cells, CD4+CD45RO+CD25-. The sequence derives from a female donor with breast cancer. The rearrangement links TRBV9 to TRBJ1-3, with D uncertain. Here the CDR3 reads CASSGTIGNTIYF. For the CDR3, the DNA is TGTGCCAGCAGCGGAACTATAGGGAACACCATATATTTT.